These T cell receptor beta chains were read from a single sample in a study of T-cell memory formation after mild COVID-19. TCRdb itself ran the 5' RACE reads through MiXCR, one entry per CDR3 protein. The repertoire consists of 45,000 or so distinct CDR3 sequences, with roughly 7% occurring once and the leading ten covering approximately 0.74%. Sequencing was done on a sample of PBMCs or a T cell subset sorted from them (not recorded which). These TCRs come from an adult who had mild COVID-19 (a few samples of this study predate the infection). Cell type and time point are not known. Both conserved end residues are part of each CDR3. The D gene is left open where the match is weak. Size values are once, few and many counts, or a class for expanded clones, and some rows have none.

CDR3aa: CSARAASGESNYGYTF
CDR3nt: TGCAGTGCTAGGGCCGCCTCCGGAGAGTCTAACTATGGCTACACCTTC
d_gene: .
v_gene: TRBV20-1
j_gene: TRBJ1-2
abundance: .

CDR3aa: CASRTGGGGAFF
CDR3nt: TGTGCCAGCAGGACAGGGGGCGGCGGAGCTTTCTTT
d_gene: TRBD1
v_gene: TRBV6-1
j_gene: TRBJ1-1
abundance: few

CDR3aa: CASSVSAGVNGEQFF
CDR3nt: TGTGCTAGCTCAGTGTCAGCGGGAGTTAATGGTGAGCAGTTCTTC
d_gene: TRBD2
v_gene: TRBV7-7
j_gene: TRBJ2-1
abundance: many

CDR3aa: CASSLSGSQETQYF
CDR3nt: TGTGCCAGCAGCTTATCTGGGAGCCAAGAGACCCAGTACTTC
d_gene: .
v_gene: TRBV11-2
j_gene: TRBJ2-5
abundance: .

CDR3aa: CASSPRQGDNEQFF
CDR3nt: TGTGCCAGCAGCCCCAGACAGGGGGACAATGAGCAGTTCTTC
d_gene: TRBD1
v_gene: TRBV11-1
j_gene: TRBJ2-1
abundance: many

CDR3aa: CASSLTGWQGANTGELFF
CDR3nt: TGTGCCAGCAGCTTAACGGGTTGGCAGGGGGCGAACACCGGGGAGCTGTTTTTT
d_gene: TRBD1
v_gene: TRBV7-3
j_gene: TRBJ2-2
abundance: many

CDR3aa: CATSRHPHSGTGEETQYF
CDR3nt: TGTGCCACCAGCAGACACCCTCACTCCGGGACAGGGGAAGAGACCCAGTACTTC
d_gene: TRBD1
v_gene: TRBV15
j_gene: TRBJ2-5
abundance: .

CDR3aa: CASSIATVSEAFF
CDR3nt: TGTGCCAGTAGTATAGCGACAGTCTCAGAAGCTTTCTTT
d_gene: .
v_gene: TRBV19
j_gene: TRBJ1-1
abundance: .

CDR3aa: CATSRGGTDTQYF
CDR3nt: TGTGCCACCAGTAGAGGAGGTACAGATACGCAGTATTTT
d_gene: .
v_gene: TRBV24-1
j_gene: TRBJ2-3
abundance: many

CDR3aa: CASSFLYGRGGEKLFF
CDR3nt: TGTGCCAGCAGTTTCCTCTACGGCAGGGGCGGAGAAAAACTGTTTTTT
d_gene: .
v_gene: TRBV12-3/TRBV12-4
j_gene: TRBJ1-4
abundance: many

CDR3aa: CAWSGQNNEQFF
CDR3nt: TGTGCCTGGAGTGGACAGAACAATGAGCAGTTCTTC
d_gene: .
v_gene: TRBV30
j_gene: TRBJ2-1
abundance: .

CDR3aa: CASSPDRALGYTF
CDR3nt: TGTGCCAGCAGCCCCGACAGGGCCTTGGGCTACACCTTC
d_gene: TRBD1
v_gene: TRBV6-5
j_gene: TRBJ1-2
abundance: .

CDR3aa: CASSLGGRTYGYTF
CDR3nt: TGCGCCAGCAGCTTGGGGGGACGGACCTATGGCTACACCTTC
d_gene: .
v_gene: TRBV5-1
j_gene: TRBJ1-2
abundance: .

CDR3aa: CASKDRARGHYGYTF
CDR3nt: TGTGCCAGCAAGGATCGGGCCAGGGGGCACTATGGCTACACCTTC
d_gene: TRBD1
v_gene: TRBV2
j_gene: TRBJ1-2
abundance: few

CDR3aa: CASSLEGLGDRGNSPLHF
CDR3nt: TGTGCCAGCAGTCTCGAAGGGCTCGGGGACAGGGGGAATTCACCCCTCCACTTT
d_gene: TRBD1
v_gene: TRBV12-3/TRBV12-4
j_gene: TRBJ1-6
abundance: many

CDR3aa: CASSRQVGDTGELFF
CDR3nt: TGCGCCAGCAGCCGACAGGTGGGGGACACCGGGGAGCTGTTTTTT
d_gene: .
v_gene: TRBV4-1
j_gene: TRBJ2-2
abundance: many

CDR3aa: CASSTGDYTDTQYF
CDR3nt: TGCGCCAGCAGCACCGGGGACTACACAGATACGCAGTATTTT
d_gene: TRBD2
v_gene: TRBV5-1
j_gene: TRBJ2-3
abundance: many

CDR3aa: CASGDRGRSVEQYF
CDR3nt: TGTGCCAGCGGAGACAGGGGAAGAAGCGTGGAGCAGTACTTC
d_gene: TRBD1
v_gene: TRBV13
j_gene: TRBJ2-7
abundance: .

CDR3aa: CASSSLFVAAGTDTQYF
CDR3nt: TGTGCCAGCAGCTCTCTTTTCGTAGCGGCGGGCACAGATACGCAGTATTTT
d_gene: .
v_gene: TRBV11-2
j_gene: TRBJ2-3
abundance: many

CDR3aa: CASSTLRGTGPGELFF
CDR3nt: TGTGCCAGTAGTACGTTAAGAGGGACAGGCCCCGGGGAGCTGTTTTTT
d_gene: TRBD1
v_gene: TRBV19
j_gene: TRBJ2-2
abundance: .

CDR3aa: CASSDRTGVSGANVLTF
CDR3nt: TGTGCCAGCTCGGACCGAACAGGGGTGTCTGGGGCCAACGTCCTGACTTTC
d_gene: TRBD1
v_gene: TRBV18
j_gene: TRBJ2-6
abundance: .

CDR3aa: CASSFRTGSNQPQHF
CDR3nt: TGTGCCAGCAGTTTTCGGACAGGTAGCAATCAGCCCCAGCATTTT
d_gene: TRBD1
v_gene: TRBV12-3/TRBV12-4
j_gene: TRBJ1-5
abundance: many

CDR3aa: CASSLRGDYGYTF
CDR3nt: TGTGCCAGCAGTTTACGGGGCGACTATGGCTACACCTTC
d_gene: .
v_gene: TRBV12-3/TRBV12-4
j_gene: TRBJ1-2
abundance: many

CDR3aa: CASSVTRGNNEQFF
CDR3nt: TGTGCCAGCAGCGTTACTAGGGGAAACAATGAGCAGTTCTTC
d_gene: .
v_gene: TRBV9
j_gene: TRBJ2-1
abundance: many

CDR3aa: CASSPRTGSRSSSYNEQFF
CDR3nt: TGTGCCAGCTCACCCCGGACGGGGTCCCGTTCGAGCTCCTACAATGAGCAGTTCTTC
d_gene: .
v_gene: TRBV18
j_gene: TRBJ2-1
abundance: many

CDR3aa: CASSPLQGDQETQYF
CDR3nt: TGTGCCAGCTCACCTCTACAGGGGGATCAAGAGACCCAGTACTTC
d_gene: TRBD1
v_gene: TRBV18
j_gene: TRBJ2-5
abundance: few

CDR3aa: CASPPSAPGGSSYEQYF
CDR3nt: TGTGCCAGCCCCCCCAGCGCCCCAGGCGGGAGCTCCTACGAGCAGTACTTC
d_gene: TRBD2
v_gene: TRBV7-9
j_gene: TRBJ2-7
abundance: many

CDR3aa: CASSSRRAGAYEQYF
CDR3nt: TGTGCCAGCAGCTCTCGTAGGGCGGGAGCCTACGAGCAGTACTTC
d_gene: TRBD2
v_gene: TRBV7-9
j_gene: TRBJ2-7
abundance: many

CDR3aa: CASKSHPRRGTRDNEKLFF
CDR3nt: TGTGCCAGCAAGTCTCACCCACGACGAGGGACACGGGATAATGAAAAACTGTTTTTT
d_gene: .
v_gene: TRBV27
j_gene: TRBJ1-4
abundance: many

CDR3aa: CAWTAGGGSTDTQYF
CDR3nt: TGTGCCTGGACCGCGGGGGGCGGTTCCACAGATACGCAGTATTTT
d_gene: TRBD2
v_gene: TRBV30
j_gene: TRBJ2-3
abundance: .

CDR3aa: CASSLSPAKRGKQFF
CDR3nt: TGTGCCAGCAGTTTAAGCCCCGCAAAGCGGGGCAAGCAGTTCTTC
d_gene: TRBD2
v_gene: TRBV12-3/TRBV12-4
j_gene: TRBJ2-1
abundance: many

CDR3aa: CSATSPTGYEQYF
CDR3nt: TGCAGTGCTACATCACCGACAGGGTACGAGCAGTACTTC
d_gene: TRBD1
v_gene: TRBV20-1
j_gene: TRBJ2-7
abundance: many

CDR3aa: CASSRVGGYEQYF
CDR3nt: TGTGCCAGCAGTCGAGTGGGGGGCTACGAGCAGTACTTC
d_gene: .
v_gene: TRBV12-3/TRBV12-4
j_gene: TRBJ2-7
abundance: many

CDR3aa: CSARAVARVNTEAFF
CDR3nt: TGCAGTGCTAGAGCGGTGGCCAGGGTCAACACTGAAGCTTTCTTT
d_gene: .
v_gene: TRBV20-1
j_gene: TRBJ1-1
abundance: few

CDR3aa: CASSQEKGKQARTGSNNEQFF
CDR3nt: TGCGCCAGCAGCCAAGAAAAAGGGAAGCAGGCACGGACAGGGTCAAACAATGAGCAGTTCTTC
d_gene: TRBD1
v_gene: TRBV4-1
j_gene: TRBJ2-1
abundance: many

CDR3aa: CASTQGQTLNVYGYTF
CDR3nt: TGTGCCAGCACACAGGGACAGACCTTAAACGTCTATGGCTACACCTTC
d_gene: TRBD1
v_gene: TRBV5-5
j_gene: TRBJ1-2
abundance: many

CDR3aa: CASSLTSPEQFF
CDR3nt: TGTGCCAGCAGCCTGACTAGTCCTGAGCAGTTCTTC
d_gene: .
v_gene: TRBV7-2
j_gene: TRBJ2-1
abundance: .

CDR3aa: CSVEGGTLSTDTQYF
CDR3nt: TGCAGCGTTGAGGGGGGGACTCTTAGCACAGATACGCAGTATTTT
d_gene: TRBD2
v_gene: TRBV29-1
j_gene: TRBJ2-3
abundance: many

CDR3aa: CASSPRPGQVGSGANVLTF
CDR3nt: TGTGCCAGCTCACCCCGTCCGGGACAAGTTGGTTCTGGGGCCAACGTCCTGACTTTC
d_gene: .
v_gene: TRBV18
j_gene: TRBJ2-6
abundance: many

CDR3aa: CSVYGGQGYQETQYF
CDR3nt: TGCAGCGTTTACGGGGGACAGGGATACCAAGAGACCCAGTACTTC
d_gene: TRBD1
v_gene: TRBV29-1
j_gene: TRBJ2-5
abundance: many

CDR3aa: CASSESTGGAFF
CDR3nt: TGCGCCAGCAGTGAATCGACAGGGGGTGCTTTCTTT
d_gene: TRBD1
v_gene: TRBV10-2
j_gene: TRBJ1-1
abundance: .

CDR3aa: CASSLGDGGSYEQYF
CDR3nt: TGTGCCAGCAGCTTAGGGGACGGGGGGTCCTACGAGCAGTACTTC
d_gene: TRBD2
v_gene: TRBV7-8
j_gene: TRBJ2-7
abundance: few

CDR3aa: CASSTHGTGSRYGYTF
CDR3nt: TGTGCCAGTAGTACTCATGGGACAGGTTCACGGTATGGCTACACCTTC
d_gene: TRBD1
v_gene: TRBV19
j_gene: TRBJ1-2
abundance: few

CDR3aa: CASSQEGTGPYEQYF
CDR3nt: TGTGCCAGCAGCCAAGAAGGGACAGGACCCTACGAGCAGTACTTC
d_gene: TRBD1
v_gene: TRBV4-2
j_gene: TRBJ2-7
abundance: many

CDR3aa: CASSNRDRKNTGELFF
CDR3nt: TGTGCCAGCAGCAACCGGGACAGAAAAAACACCGGGGAGCTGTTTTTT
d_gene: TRBD1
v_gene: TRBV5-4
j_gene: TRBJ2-2
abundance: few

CDR3aa: CASSRELAGGNEQYF
CDR3nt: TGTGCCAGCAGCCGCGAACTAGCGGGAGGGAACGAGCAGTACTTC
d_gene: TRBD2
v_gene: TRBV12-3/TRBV12-4
j_gene: TRBJ2-7
abundance: many

CDR3aa: CAISTPGRGSSDTQYF
CDR3nt: TGTGCCATCAGTACTCCCGGCAGGGGGAGCTCAGATACGCAGTATTTT
d_gene: TRBD1
v_gene: TRBV10-3
j_gene: TRBJ2-3
abundance: .